Listed below are T cell receptor beta chains from one sample, sequenced in a study of cytomegalovirus exposure and HLA in healthy donors. Repertoires were generated with immunoSEQ multiplex PCR, while TCRdb's copy carries only in-frame clones and drops some. The sample consists of 150,000 or so clones, 80% to 85% of them appearing once. Input material: PBMCs. The receptors derive from a man aged 18-30 years in good health and CMV-seronegative. Both conserved end residues are part of each CDR3. The D gene is left open where the match is weak. Size is stated for part of the rows, as once, few or many counts, or as a class when the clone is expanded.

CDR3 DNA	CDR3 protein	V gene	D gene	clone size	J gene
TGCGCCAGCAGCTTGGAGCTTCGGTCCTCTGGGGCCAACGTCCTGACTTTC	CASSLELRSSGANVLTF	TRBV5-1	-	-	TRBJ2-6
TGTGCCAGTAGTCCCTACGGGTCCTACGAGCAGTACTTC	CASSPYGSYEQYF	TRBV19	-	-	TRBJ2-7
TGTGCCAGCAGCGTTTCTAGCGCCCAAGAGACCCAGTACTTC	CASSVSSAQETQYF	TRBV9	-	-	TRBJ2-5
TGTGCCAGCTCACCACGCGGGACAGCGTACACCGGGGAGCTGTTTTTT	CASSPRGTAYTGELFF	TRBV18	-	-	TRBJ2-2
TGTGCCAGCAGCGCCTGGCAGGGCGTGAACACTGAAGCTTTCTTT	CASSAWQGVNTEAFF	TRBV2	-	few	TRBJ1-1
TGTGCCAGCAGCCCAGGACCACTCCTCCGGGGGACCCAGTACTTC	CASSPGPLLRGTQYF	TRBV14	-	few	TRBJ2-5
TGTGCCAGCAGGCCTCCCGGGACATACCCCTACGAGCAGTACTTC	CASRPPGTYPYEQYF	TRBV28	-	-	TRBJ2-7
TGCGCCAGCAGCCAAGAGGTAGGGACACGGAGCTACACCTTC	CASSQEVGTRSYTF	TRBV4-1	-	-	TRBJ1-2
TGTGCCAGCAGCAGTGACCTTTTACACGGGGGTCATTCACCCCTCCACTTT	CASSSDLLHGGHSPLHF	TRBV7-9	-	few	TRBJ1-6
TGTGCCAGTGGAGACCGGGGACACCTCATGAACACTGAAGCTTTCTTT	CASGDRGHLMNTEAFF	TRBV19	-	once	TRBJ1-1
TGTGCCAGTAGTAGCCCCCCGAGGCGTCAGCCCCAGCATTTT	CASSSPPRRQPQHF	TRBV19	-	-	TRBJ1-5
TGTGCTAGTGTCCCGCGAGGTTGGGCGGGACAGTTACGCAGCGGGGAGCTGTTTTTT	CASVPRGWAGQLRSGELFF	TRBV12-5	-	once	TRBJ2-2
TGTGCCAGCTCGGGGCGCGCTTCCTACGAGCAGTACTTC	CASSGRASYEQYF	TRBV18	-	once	TRBJ2-7
TGTGCCAGCAGCCCCAGCGGGAGGGCGTGGCATGAGCAGTTCTTC	CASSPSGRAWHEQFF	TRBV28	TRBD2	-	TRBJ2-1
TGTGCCAGCAGTCTGACCGGGTATGGCTACACCTTC	CASSLTGYGYTF	TRBV28	-	-	TRBJ1-2
TGCAGCGTTGGGCAGGGGCGGTCTACAGATACGCAGTATTTT	CSVGQGRSTDTQYF	TRBV29-1	-	-	TRBJ2-3
TGTGCCAGCAGGGGTGAGTGGAGCTCCTACGAGCAGTACTTC	CASRGEWSSYEQYF	TRBV2	-	-	TRBJ2-7